This T cell receptor beta chain was profiled in a study of identical twins. Study-wide results and limits: Twins' surplus sharing was weaker for beta out-of-frame sequences. High-abundance cord blood beta clonotypes had fewer insertions; memory repertoires showed none.

Healthy Caucasians made up all donors. This CDR3 spans 17 amino acids. Germline V gene lookup returns CDR1 DFQATT and CDR2 SNEGSKA (reference sequence). Trimming shortened V by 5 bases and J by 8 bases, and 28 bases separated the two germline ends. This clonotype was recorded a few times. Its target is not known. A template switching step contributed a universal primer site, while unique molecular identifiers were present in the cDNA. TCRdb used MiXCR to reprocess the 5' RACE reads, holding one entry per CDR3 protein. This table holds more than 1.5 million distinct CDR3 sequences, roughly 35% found once.

The chain uses TRBV20-1 and TRBJ2-1; D is ambiguous. The sequenced sample was cord blood. This TCR came from a newborn girl in good health. The CDR3 spells CSAPRGRQRPFLDEQFF. The CDR3 nucleotides read TGCAGTGCTCCCCGTGGGCGCCAACGACCCTTTCTGGATGAGCAGTTCTTC.